This T cell receptor beta chain was identified in a study of shared clonotypes between healthy human individuals. Study-wide context: Samples came from a couple of female and a few male donors aged 18 to 49.

This clone came up once. Generated by immunoSEQ multiplex PCR, the TCRdb table keeps only in-frame clones and is missing some. The sample comprises about 460,000 clones, roughly three quarters of which are singletons, and 12% rests with the top ten. This CDR3 spans 16 amino acids. V was pared by 6 bases and J by 1 base, with 3 bases of the junction left unmatched. Germline loops: CDR1 KGHSH, CDR2 LQKENI. This clonotype was obtained from a woman aged 40-49 years in good health. Some clones in this sample may be carry-over from other donors' samples. The genes are TRBV18 and TRBJ2-3; 14 bases are shared with TRBD2. The sample was PBMCs. CDR3 coding DNA: TGTGCCAGCTCGGGACTAGCGGGAGTGGGCACAGATACGCAGTATTTT. It yields the protein CASSGLAGVGTDTQYF.